The TCR beta chain described here comes from a study of cytomegalovirus exposure and HLA in healthy donors. The CDR3 totals 14 residues. Trimming took 4 bases from V and 7 from J, leaving 14 bases between them. Looked up from germline, CDR1 is MGHRA and CDR2 is YSYEKL. Sequenced by immunoSEQ multiplex PCR; TCRdb stores in-frame clones only, minus some. The table has about 130,000 clones, 85% to 90% seen once. The TCR originated in a woman in her thirties in good health and CMV-seropositive. The sample taken for sequencing was PBMCs. The chain is built from TRBV4-1 and TRBJ2-1; TRBD1 might be the D (6 bases). The CDR3 DNA sequence: TGCGCCAGCAGCCCCCAGGACAGCTTTAATGAGCAGTTCTTC. Its translation: CASSPQDSFNEQFF.